This T cell receptor beta chain was recovered during a study of memory CD4+ T cells and cytomegalovirus serostatus (dated by TCRdb to the late 2010s). As for the study more broadly: A total of roughly 35 healthy Belgian adults, of whom 9 were CMV seropositive and approximately 25 were CMV seronegative, were included in the cohort. To replicate a published TCR-based CMV serostatus classifier, the study sequenced CD4+ memory TCRbeta repertoires from a Belgian cohort whose cytomegalovirus serostatus was known. Points the paper makes about the study in general: Of around 160 previously reported CMV-associated TCRbeta sequences, about 68 appeared in the CD4+ memory repertoires, each in one to five individuals. Only CD4+CD45RO+ memory cells were sequenced, unlike the original study, which covered naive and memory CD4+ and CD8+ populations. The results were interpreted as suggesting that the CMV-associated TCR signature is mostly present in the CD4+ memory repertoire. For CMV serostatus prediction, a median bootstrapped AUC of 0.95 was reached with the original framework, and a median bootstrapped AUC of around 0.89 was reached with a US-trained random forest. The original-framework classifier achieved a median bootstrapped AUC of about 0.95 with a 95% CI of 0.76-1.00 on the Belgian cohort.

The germline V gene provides CDR1 LGHNT and CDR2 FRNRAP. Including cysteine and phenylalanine, the CDR3 has 13 amino acids. Kept here is only the CDR3 DNA, which spans 39 bases and is read in frame from base 1. V is cut by 3 bases and J by 5 bases, and the space between the germline ends is 8 bases. Points on this clone: Its antigen remains undetermined. It has no much larger one-base neighbor in the sample; base qualities were not kept.

A FACSAria II was used to sort memory CD4+ T cells, defined as single viable CD3+CD4+CD8-CD45RO+ cells. To determine CMV serostatus, a Roche Elecsys assay was used that detects serum IgG against CMV pp150, pp28, p38 and p52. Once the samples were thawed, total CD4+ T cells were enriched through positive selection using CD4 magnetic microbeads. The samples came from a different study that was designed specifically to examine the CD4+ T cell memory repertoire. Peripheral blood mononuclear cells were isolated and cryopreserved according to standard operating procedures, and serum was stored at -80 degrees C. CD3-PerCP (BW264/56), CD4-APC (RPA-T4), CD45RO-PE (UCHT1) and CD8-Pacific Orange (3B5) antibodies were used for staining, and non-viable cells were excluded with Sytox blue. The Quick-DNA Microprep Kit was used to extract genomic DNA from the sorted cells. Amplification of TCRbeta DNA was done with the immunoSEQ hsTCRbeta kit, following the protocol from the manufacturer. TCRbeta libraries were sequenced on an Illumina MiSeq instrument. The paper's processing steps were these. Once out-of-frame sequences had been removed, approximately 2,000,000 distinct TCRbeta sequences were left, which works out to an average of approximately 70,000 per individual. Each individual was scored by the count of 164 previously reported CMV-associated TCRbeta sequences and the total productive distinct TCRbeta count. A beta-binomial model was reimplemented in Python, and random forests from scikit-learn, run with default parameters, were trained on data from the US cohort. Classifier performance on the Belgian cohort was summarized as median AUC with percentile confidence intervals calculated over 10,000 bootstrap iterations. This is the immuneACCESS table as TCRdb keeps it, with only in-frame sequences that have V and J called. A part of the clones is gone; compared with another copy, unresolved V genes explain less than half, and the rest is unexplained. For V, J and clone size, that table is used; D and trimming come from the DNA. The sample data list approximately 46,000 clones, and around 74% of these were observed just once. The ten largest clones take up more than 0.95% of the sample.

The rearrangement joined TRBV12-5 to TRBJ2-1, with TRBD1 perhaps the D gene, on 5 matching bases. Sequenced material: memory CD4+ T cells from blood. The sequence derives from an adult in good health and CMV-seropositive. The CDR3 protein sequence reads: CASGLDSHNEQFF. Here is the DNA: TGTGCTAGTGGTTTAGACAGCCACAATGAGCAGTTCTTC. Full variable domain (CDR3 extended with the reference TRBV12-5 and TRBJ2-1 proteins): DARVTQTPRHKVTEMGQEVTMRCQPILGHNTVFWYRQTMMQGLELLAYFRNRAPLDDSGMPKDRFSAEMPDATLATLKIQPSEPRDSAVYFCASGLDSHNEQFFGPGTRLTVL.